This TCR beta chain comes out of a study of pediatric ulcerative colitis. At the level of the study: Disease was pancolitis in six or seven and left-sided in two, histology-confirmed. General study results and limits: Two rectal CDR3 clonotypes occurred in all ulcerative colitis patients. Rectal pinch biopsies may include blood-derived T cells.

During colonoscopy, one to two rectal pinch biopsies were collected. Regarding this clone: Its specificity is unknown.

Up to 500,000 reads were sequenced per sample. The repertoire was sequenced with immunoSEQ multiplex PCR; TCRdb's copy has only in-frame clones and lacks some. The repertoire holds 30,000 to 40,000 clones, with roughly three quarters as singletons. There are 17 residues in the CDR3. Trimming left V 5 bases short and J 7 bases short, with 26 bases between. Germline V gives CDR1 SGHTA, CDR2 FQGTGA. The TCR originated in a boy younger than 18 with mild ulcerative colitis. Sequencing was performed on gut tissue. The V and J genes are TRBV7-3 and TRBJ1-2; possibly TRBD1 for D (6 bases). The CDR3 loop is CASSDNRAPPSTAGYTF. CDR3 DNA: TGTGCCAGCAGCGATAACAGGGCCCCACCGTCGACCGCTGGCTACACCTTC.